This TCR beta chain is drawn from a study of T cells in Graves' hyperthyroidism and ophthalmopathy. Findings and caveats of the study: The model foresaw ophthalmopathy a median about 6.1 months prior to onset.

This CDR3 comprises 12 residues. Germline assignment: CDR1 MNHNS and CDR2 SASEGT. The germline V and J ends were trimmed by 7 bases and 6 bases, with 12 bases remaining between them. This clonotype was observed many times. Its target is not known. Progressors' blood was drawn at hyperthyroidism diagnosis, before ophthalmopathy symptoms. TCR beta CDR3 region amplification was performed from RNA transcripts. HTBI primers were employed in a first-round RT-PCR of the TCR CDR3. Each CDR3 protein gets one entry after TCRdb re-called the multiplex PCR reads with MiXCR. Of around 700,000 distinct CDR3 sequences detected, over 15% appear once; the ten largest clones hold approximately 15%.

This chain links TRBV6-1 with TRBJ1-2; D is undetermined. The sample was blood. The sequence was obtained from a woman in her forties or fifties with Graves' hyperthyroidism that later progressed to Graves' ophthalmopathy. In DNA form, the CDR3 reads TGTGCCAGCACCCAAGTAGGGCATGGCTACACCTTC. Its protein product is CASTQVGHGYTF.